These 18 T cell receptor beta chains came from one sample sequenced in a study of cytomegalovirus exposure and HLA in healthy donors. Libraries were prepared by immunoSEQ multiplex PCR; TCRdb keeps only in-frame clonotypes and omits some of them. The sample includes a few hundred thousand clones, about 86% seen only once; the top ten take 1%. Input material: PBMCs. The receptors stem from a young woman in good health and CMV-seronegative.

The chain carries TRBV30 and TRBJ1-2; TRBD1 is a possible D gene (6 bases). The CDR3 extends over 14 amino acids. Germline V gene data show CDR1 as GTSNPN and CDR2 as SVGIG (reference sequence). Deletions cut 3 bases from V and 5 bases from J, with 16 bases between. In DNA, the CDR3 is TGTGCCTGGAGGGAGGACGGGACACCTTATGGCTACACCTTC. It translates to CAWREDGTPYGYTF. Filled out from reference TRBV30 and TRBJ1-2, the complete variable domain reads SQTIHQWPATLVQPVGSPLSLECTVEGTSNPNLYWYRQAAGRGLQLLFYSVGIGQISSEVPQNLSASRPQDRQFILSSKKLLLSDSGFYLCAWREDGTPYGYTFGSGTRLTVV.

V usage is TRBV5-4 and J usage is TRBJ2-3, with 10 bases that match TRBD2. The junction had 2 bases not matched to a gene; V was cut back by 4 bases and J by 0 bases. In germline, CDR1 is SGHNT, CDR2 YYREEE (reference sequence). The length of the CDR3 is 15 residues. The CDR3 sequence: CASSPSGGSTDTQYF. The CDR3 DNA reads as TGTGCCAGCAGCCCTAGCGGGGGAAGCACAGATACGCAGTATTTT.

The chain has TRBV5-1 and TRBJ1-2; 9 positions agree with TRBD1. This CDR3 has 16 residues. The germline CDR1 and CDR2 sequences are SGHRS and YFSETQ. Trimming removed 2 bases from V and 1 base from J; junction bases left unmatched: 6. The CDR3 region is CASSLGTGKNNYGYTF. The CDR3, as DNA: TGCGCCAGCAGCTTAGGGACAGGGAAGAATAACTATGGCTACACCTTC.

This chain connects TRBV30 to TRBJ2-3; 7 nucleotides align to TRBD2. The germline V gene encodes CDR1 GTSNPN and CDR2 SVGIG (reference sequence). V lost 0 bases and J lost 0; bases outside the gene matches: 9. The CDR3 is 17 residues long. The CDR3 nucleotides are TGTGCCTGGAGTGTGCAAGCGGGACTCTCTAGCACAGATACGCAGTATTTT. This gives the protein CAWSVQAGLSSTDTQYF.

The sample holds one count of this clone. The CDR3 nucleotides read TGTGCCAGCAGCGGAGGGGTTTGGGAAAAACTGTTTTTT. Amino acid sequence: CASSGGVWEKLFF. The V and J genes are TRBV28 and TRBJ1-4, with D tentatively TRBD1 (5 bases). Germline CDR1 is MDHEN and CDR2 is SYDVKM. CDR3 size: 13 residues. The V end was cut by 6 bases, the J end by 8 bases, with 13 bases between.

The chain has TRBV11-3 and TRBJ2-3, with 14 bases aligning to TRBD2. Germline V gene data show CDR1 as SGHNT and CDR2 as YENEEA. The CDR3 runs 15 residues. V lost 8 bases and J lost 4; bases outside the gene matches: 5. The CDR3 reads CASGTSGSTSDTQYF. The CDR3, as DNA: TGTGCCAGCGGGACTAGCGGGAGTACGTCAGATACGCAGTATTTT.

The chain combines TRBV30 with TRBJ1-4, with TRBD1 as a possible D gene (6 bases). This CDR3 region has 15 residues. Between the trimmed V and J ends, which lost 4 bases and 10 bases, there was a span of 22 bases. CDR1 is GTSNPN, CDR2 SVGIG, per germline (reference sequence). DNA of the CDR3: TGTGCCTGGAACAGGGAAGACATGGGACCTGGAAAACTGTTTTTT. As protein: CAWNREDMGPGKLFF.

The chain recombines TRBV9 with TRBJ1-1, with 9 bases fitting TRBD1. V was clipped by 10 bases and J by 4 bases; unmatched bases: 8. Per germline, CDR1 SGDLS and CDR2 YYNGEE. The CDR3 has 13 amino acids. The CDR3 protein is CAGQGPQGTEAFF. The CDR3 DNA reads as TGTGCCGGACAGGGGCCCCAGGGCACTGAAGCTTTCTTT.

The chain employs TRBV7-9 and TRBJ1-6, with 7 bases that match TRBD1. The J segment lost 6 bases and the V segment lost 5 bases, leaving 4 bases of the junction unmatched. Germline V gene lookup returns CDR1 SEHNR and CDR2 FQNEAQ (reference sequence). CDR3 length: 14 amino acids. CDR3 residues: CASSPRQGNSPLHF. In DNA, the CDR3 is TGTGCCAGCAGCCCTAGACAGGGTAATTCACCCCTCCACTTT.

The chain is built from TRBV7-9 and TRBJ2-7, with D perhaps TRBD2 (6 bases). Trimming left V 3 bases short and J 3 bases short, with 18 bases between. The CDR3 loop spans 16 amino acids. The V gene's germline CDR1 is SEHNR and CDR2 FQNEAQ (reference sequence). Written as DNA, the CDR3 is TGTGCCAGCAGCTTCACGTCGGGAGTATCGTTCTACGAGCAGTACTTC. Amino acid sequence: CASSFTSGVSFYEQYF. Based on the CDR3 plus reference TRBV7-9 and TRBJ2-7, the full variable domain is DTGVSQNPRHKITKRGQNVTFRCDPISEHNRLYWYRQTLGQGPEFLTYFQNEAQLEKSRLLSDRFSAERPKGSFSTLEIQRTEQGDSAMYLCASSFTSGVSFYEQYFGPGTRLTVT.

This chain joins TRBV28 and TRBJ1-1, with D perhaps matching TRBD1 (5 bases). This CDR3 spans 14 amino acids. V dropped 7 bases and J dropped 10 bases, with 22 bases sitting between them. Germline V gene data show CDR1 as MDHEN and CDR2 as SYDVKM. CDR3 sequence reads: CASNPPAGARGAFF. Written as DNA, the CDR3 is TGTGCCAGCAACCCCCCCGCCGGGGCGCGGGGAGCTTTCTTT.

The rearrangement links TRBV6-4 to TRBJ2-2, with a weak D call TRBD1 (5 bases). The length of the CDR3 is 14 residues. V lost 6 bases and J 5 bases, leaving 13 bases between the germline ends. Germline-derived CDR1 and CDR2 are MRHNA and SNTAGT. The CDR3 sequence: CASRVRPGTGELFF. The CDR3 DNA reads TGTGCCAGCAGGGTTAGGCCAGGGACCGGGGAGCTGTTTTTT.

This rearrangement joins TRBV11-1 to TRBJ2-7; a possible D gene is TRBD1 (6 bases). Trimming took off 6 bases at V and 4 bases at J, with 13 bases between the two ends. The CDR3 runs 13 residues. Germline V gene data show CDR1 as SGHAT and CDR2 as FQDESV (reference sequence). The CDR3 sequence is CASRPSQGYEQYF. The CDR3 nucleotides are TGTGCCAGCAGGCCATCCCAGGGGTACGAGCAGTACTTC.

The chain uses TRBV5-5 and TRBJ2-7; the D is unclear. CDR1 and CDR2 from the germline V gene are SGHKS and YYEKEE (reference sequence). Trimming took 1 base from V and 2 from J, leaving 16 bases between them. The CDR3 consists of 16 residues. The CDR3 nucleotides read TGTGCCAGCAGCTTGAAAGGAGTCGGTACGCCCTACGAGCAGTACTTC. This translates into CASSLKGVGTPYEQYF. The full variable domain, with the rest looked up from reference TRBV5-5 and TRBJ2-7, is DAGVTQSPTHLIKTRGQQVTLRCSPISGHKSVSWYQQVLGQGPQFIFQYYEKEERGRGNFPDRFSARQFPNYSSELNVNALLLGDSALYLCASSLKGVGTPYEQYFGPGTRLTVT.

This chain joins TRBV28 and TRBJ2-6; perhaps TRBD1 as D (5 bases). The CDR3 extends over 16 amino acids. Germline assignment: CDR1 MDHEN and CDR2 SYDVKM. V was clipped by 1 base and J by 2 bases, with 9 bases between them. CDR3 residues: CASSLLGVTGANVLTF. CDR3 coding DNA: TGTGCCAGCAGTTTATTAGGGGTAACTGGGGCCAACGTCCTGACTTTC.

The V and J genes are TRBV28 and TRBJ2-2; D not resolved. CDR3 length: 15 residues. V lost 6 bases, J lost 13 bases, and 24 bases lay in between. Germline-derived CDR1 and CDR2 are MDHEN and SYDVKM. CDR3 protein: CASRIKDGLPGRLFF. The CDR3 DNA reads as TGTGCCAGCAGGATAAAGGATGGCCTGCCAGGTCGGCTGTTTTTT.

This clone occurred once. The J gene is TRBJ2-3, the V gene TRBV6-5; 7 nucleotides line up with TRBD2. CDR1 is MNHEY and CDR2 is SVGAGI in the germline V gene. The CDR3 consists of 15 residues. J lost 4 bases, V lost 2 bases, and 6 bases had no gene match. CDR3 sequence (DNA): TGTGCCAGCAGTTACATGGCGGGAGCAGCAGATACGCAGTATTTT. Its translation is CASSYMAGAADTQYF.

CDR3 protein: CASSLVGVANTGELFF. The CDR3 DNA sequence: TGTGCCAGCAGCTTGGTGGGAGTCGCCAACACCGGGGAGCTGTTTTTT. This chain connects TRBV5-6 to TRBJ2-2; maybe TRBD2 (5 bases). The V end was cut by 0 bases, the J end by 2 bases, with 11 bases between. Per the germline V gene, CDR1 is SGHDT and CDR2 is YYEEEE. CDR3 length: 16 residues.